This entry describes one T cell receptor (beta chain). Its target is not known. TCRdb re-called the PCR reads via MiXCR. The repertoire holds tens of thousands of clones, under 25% seen once, with 65% to 75% in the top ten. Thyroid surgery was preceded by no treatment in any patient. The data stem from a study of metastatic and nonmetastatic thyroid tumors. Study information: The comparison covered peripheral blood and tumor or nodule tissue in malignant and benign thyroid patients. Findings of the study overall: Significantly greater TCR beta diversity was reportedly found in malignant thyroid tumors than in benign nodules (in blood and tumor).

Sequencing was done on a sample of blood. The clonotype was recovered from a male donor with papillary thyroid cancer or a benign thyroid nodule (not recorded which). Some clones in this sample may be carry-over from other donors' samples.

CDR3 amino acids: CASSTPGLAGGADTQYF. The CDR3 DNA reads as TGTGCCAGTAGTACTCCGGGACTAGCGGGAGGGGCAGATACGCAGTATTTT. The chain links TRBV19 to TRBJ2-3; TRBD2 aligns across 16 bases. The V gene's germline CDR1 is LNHDA and CDR2 SQIVND (reference sequence). The CDR3 contains 17 residues. The trim removed 4 bases at V and 4 bases at J, leaving 5 bases unmatched.